These 24 T cell receptor beta chains came from one sample sequenced in a study of CD8+ T cells in alopecia areata. Cutaneous lymph nodes were pooled and cells sorted by CD4, CD8alpha, NKG2D, NKG2ACE and more. Investigators isolated RNA and reverse transcribed it into cDNA to act as the sequencing template. Assay: immunoSEQ multiplex PCR; the TCRdb copy retains only in-frame clones and omits some. The sample has 200,000 to 300,000 clones, none seen only once. Sequenced input: CD4+ T cells sorted from a lymph node. The origin of the receptors is a C3H/HeJ mouse with alopecia areata. MHC haplotype of the mouse line: H2-k.

Remarks on this clone: Mouse gene names and germline throughout. The read falls 4 residues short of the CDR3 end, and the missing part is taken from the germline J gene. The V and J genes are TRBV29 and TRBJ1-2; the D is unclear. V was trimmed by 2 bases and J by 4 bases, leaving 5 bases between them. This CDR3 has 12 amino acids. Germline assignment: CDR1 MSHET and CDR2 SYDVDS. CDR3 DNA, as far as it was read: TGTGCTAGCAGTTTACCCTCCTCC. This translates into CASSLPSS. In full, the CDR3 is CASSLPSSDYTF. The full variable domain, completed using reference TRBV29 and TRBJ1-2, is DMKVTQMPRYLIKRMGENVLLECGQDMSHETMYWYRQDPGLGLQLIYISYDVDSNSEGDIPKGYRVSRKKREHFSLILDSAKTNQTSVYFCASSLPSSDYTFGSGTRLLVI.

This clone was detected a few times. Any gene name here is a mouse gene name. Read data end 4 residues before the CDR3 end; the end is taken from the germline J gene. At the DNA level, this CDR3 is encoded by other sequences in the same sample as well. The rearrangement joins TRBV19 to TRBJ2-1; 7 nucleotides match TRBD2. The CDR3 contains 14 residues. Per germline, CDR1 FNHDT and CDR2 SITEND (reference sequence). The V and J ends lost 2 bases and 4 bases, in that order; junction bases with no gene match: 3. The CDR3 DNA, read in part, is TGTGCCAGCAGTATGCCTGGGGGTTATGCT. Residues: CASSMPGGYA. The full CDR3 sequence reads CASSMPGGYAEQFF.

On this clone: The genes and germline here are from mouse. The read finishes 4 residues shy of the CDR3 end, and the germline J gene is used to complete it. V and J are TRBV13-3 and TRBJ2-7, with 10 nucleotides matching TRBD2. The germline V gene encodes CDR1 NNHDY and CDR2 SYVADS. This CDR3 has 13 amino acids. CDR3 amino acids: CASRGGLGYEQYF. The part of the CDR3 DNA that was read is TGTGCCAGCAGAGGGGGACTGGGGTAT.

As to this clone: Genes and germline are mouse. The missing CDR3 end, 4 residues past where the read stops, is filled in from the germline J gene. The chain joins TRBV14 to TRBJ2-5, with a possible D match to TRBD1 (5 bases). Trimming pared 2 bases from V and 3 bases from J, leaving 10 bases between. The CDR3 has 14 amino acids. The germline V gene has CDR1 SGHDT and CDR2 FRDEAV. The CDR3 spells CASSFAGRQDTQYF. Partial CDR3 DNA: TGTGCCAGCAGTTTTGCAGGGAGGCAAGAC.

The table lists this clone with a few counts. Gene and germline names: mouse. The read stops 4 residues short of the end of the CDR3; the missing end is completed from the germline J gene. The chain employs TRBV19 and TRBJ1-1, with 9 bases fitting TRBD1. CDR3 length: 14 amino acids. From germline, CDR1 is FNHDT and CDR2 SITEND (reference sequence). Partial CDR3 DNA: TGTGCCAGCAGTATAGGGGACAGGGAGGGA. Its protein product is CASSIGDREG. The CDR3 in its entirety is CASSIGDREGEVFF.

This clone has only a few counts. Gene names denote mouse genes. The sequenced fragment ends 4 residues before the CDR3 boundary, so the rest is inferred from the germline J gene. Other nucleotide sequences from this sample produce the same CDR3. This chain connects TRBV5 to TRBJ2-1; TRBD2 aligns across 13 bases. Germline V CDR1 and CDR2: LGHNA, YNLKQL (reference sequence). CDR3 size: 16 residues. The CDR3 reads CASSQGTGGALAEQFF. CDR3 DNA, as far as it was read: TGTGCCAGCAGCCAAGGGACTGGGGGGGCGCTAGCT.

This clone was found a few times. Gene names are the mouse ones. Read data end 4 residues before the CDR3 end; the end is taken from the germline J gene. The chain employs TRBV5 and TRBJ2-3; 7 bases fit TRBD1. The CDR3 runs 17 residues. Germline V gene sequence: CDR1 LGHNA, CDR2 YNLKQL (reference sequence). Trimming removed 0 bases from V and 0 bases from J; junction bases left unmatched: 6. The CDR3 loop is CASSQDSGQTSAETLYF. The part of the CDR3 DNA that was read is TGTGCCAGCAGCCAAGATTCGGGACAGACTAGTGCAGAA.

Details on this clone: The genes are named according to mouse. The read finishes 4 residues shy of the CDR3 end, and the germline J gene is used to complete it. The chain carries TRBV17 and TRBJ2-5; D gene ambiguous. The CDR3 covers 14 residues. The germline V gene has CDR1 MNHDT and CDR2 YYDKIL. Trimming left V 5 bases short and J 0 bases short, with 9 bases between. The CDR3 reads CASSSLNNQDTQYF. CDR3 DNA, as far as it was read: TGTGCTAGCAGTTCTCTTAATAACCAAGAC.

At least ten counts were recorded for this clone. Here the gene names and germline are mouse. The CDR3 end is not reached by the read, which stops 4 residues before it; the germline J gene fills it in. This chain uses TRBV13-1 with TRBJ2-5, with D maybe TRBD2 (6 bases). The CDR3 runs 12 residues. Germline values: CDR1 NSHNY, CDR2 SYGAGN. CDR3 loop: CASSETGDTQYF. The CDR3 DNA, read in part, is TGTGCCAGCAGTGAGACTGGAGAC.

Remarks on this clone: Gene names and germline match the mouse. Read data end 4 residues before the CDR3 end; the end is taken from the germline J gene. This rearrangement joins TRBV19 to TRBJ1-1; D may be TRBD1 (5 bases). CDR1 FNHDT and CDR2 SITEND come from the germline V gene (reference sequence). CDR3 length equals 10 residues. Here the CDR3 reads CARDTTEVFF. The sequenced CDR3 bases are TGTGCCAGGGACACAACA.

This clone was picked up a small number of times. The gene names given are mouse names. The read terminates 4 residues ahead of where the CDR3 ends, so the germline J gene completes it. This chain joins TRBV13-2 and TRBJ2-5; possible D gene TRBD1, 5 bases. V shed 3 bases and J shed 2 bases, with 10 bases lying between them. The CDR3 is 14 residues long. Germline-derived CDR1 and CDR2 are NNHNN and SYGAGS (reference sequence). The CDR3 loop is CASGGKGSQDTQYF. The sequenced part of the CDR3 DNA is TGTGCCAGCGGTGGCAAGGGGAGCCAAGAC.

Notes on this clone: The junction departs from the called germline gene at one end, perhaps through a read error. The gene symbols are mouse symbols. The observed sequence ends 4 residues before the CDR3 terminus, with the missing tail filled in from the germline J gene. This chain joins TRBV3 and TRBJ2-3; a possible D gene is TRBD1 (5 bases). CDR3 size: 16 residues. In germline, CDR1 is SNHLY, CDR2 FYNGKV (reference sequence). This CDR3 is CASNLDRNSSAETLYF. The DNA read from the CDR3 is TGTGCCAGCAACTTAGACAGAAATTCTAGTGCAGAA.

The table lists this clone with a few counts. The gene names given are mouse names. The sequenced fragment ends 4 residues before the CDR3 boundary, so the rest is inferred from the germline J gene. Additional DNA sequences in this sample encode the identical CDR3. The rearrangement uses TRBV19 and TRBJ2-1, with 7 nucleotides matching TRBD1. Unmatched junction bases numbered 2, after V lost 7 bases and J lost 4 bases. The CDR3 length is 12 residues. In germline, CDR1 is FNHDT, CDR2 SITEND (reference sequence). The CDR3 DNA, read in part, is TGTGCCAGCTCGACAGGGTATGCT. Translation: CASSTGYA. The CDR3 reads in full as CASSTGYAEQFF.

As to this clone: The genes are named according to mouse. The sequenced fragment ends 4 residues before the CDR3 boundary, so the rest is inferred from the germline J gene. The chain carries TRBV19 and TRBJ2-3, with 7 nucleotides matching TRBD2. V lost 5 bases, J lost 0 bases, and 6 bases stayed unmatched. Germline V gene data show CDR1 as FNHDT and CDR2 as SITEND (reference sequence). CDR3 length: 15 residues. The DNA read from the CDR3 is TGTGCCAGCAGATTCTGGGGGTCTAGTGCAGAA. Translating gives CASRFWGSSAE. The complete CDR3 reads CASRFWGSSAETLYF.

This clone was counted only a few times. A clone one base away is much larger, so this may be a read error. Genes here carry mouse names. The sequenced fragment ends 4 residues before the CDR3 boundary, so the rest is inferred from the germline J gene. Other DNA sequences in this sample translate to the same CDR3. The gene calls are TRBV19 and TRBJ2-3; TRBD2 aligns across 12 bases. The V gene's germline CDR1 is FNHDT and CDR2 SITEND (reference sequence). The CDR3 spans 15 residues. Trimming took 4 bases from V and 0 from J; bases not matched to a gene: 0. Partial CDR3 DNA: TGTGCCAGCAGTGGGACTGGGGGGAGTGCAGAA. This gives the protein CASSGTGGSAE. The whole CDR3 protein reads CASSGTGGSAETLYF.

About this clone itself: The listed genes are named as in mouse. The CDR3 end lies 4 residues beyond the end of the read and is filled in from the germline J gene. The chain uses TRBV17 and TRBJ2-5; 8 bases match TRBD2. There are 14 residues in the CDR3. The germline V gene has CDR1 MNHDT and CDR2 YYDKIL. J was trimmed by 3 bases and V by 5 bases; bases with no gene match: 4. CDR3 DNA, as far as it was read: TGTGCTAGCAGTCCCTGGGGGGCGCAAGAC. Amino acids: CASSPWGAQD. The entire CDR3 protein is CASSPWGAQDTQYF.

Turning to this clone: Genes here carry mouse names. CDR3 protein: CASSTQGSNSDYTF. The covered CDR3 bases are TGTGCCAGCAGTACACAGGGGTCAAACTCC. This chain links TRBV19 with TRBJ1-2, with TRBD1 identical over 7 bases. The read falls 4 residues short of the CDR3 end, and the missing part is taken from the germline J gene. CDR1 is FNHDT and CDR2 is SITEND in the germline V gene (reference sequence). This CDR3 contains 14 residues. Unmatched junction bases numbered 2, after V lost 3 bases and J lost 0 bases. Filled out from reference TRBV19 and TRBJ1-2, the complete variable domain reads GGIITQTPKFLIGQEGQKLTLKCQQNFNHDTMYWYRQDSGKGLRLIYYSITENDLQKGDLSEGYDASREKKSSFSLTVTSAQKNEMAVFLCASSTQGSNSDYTFGSGTRLLVI.

This clone turned up a few times. Genes and germline come from the mouse. The sequenced fragment ends 4 residues before the CDR3 boundary, so the rest is inferred from the germline J gene. The chain links TRBV13-3 to TRBJ1-1, with D unresolved. The CDR3 covers 12 residues. Germline CDR1 reads NNHDY; CDR2 reads SYVADS. V shed 5 bases and J shed 3 bases, with 8 bases lying between them. The CDR3 sequence: CASRIKDTEVFF. Partial CDR3 DNA: TGTGCCAGCAGAATTAAAGACACA.

With respect to this clone: The gene names given are mouse names. The sequence runs out 4 residues before the end of the CDR3; the remainder is reconstructed from the germline J gene. V is TRBV5 and J is TRBJ2-2, with 12 bases fitting TRBD2. Per the germline V gene, CDR1 is LGHNA and CDR2 is YNLKQL (reference sequence). V lost 0 bases and J lost 0; bases outside the gene matches: 5. The CDR3 is 19 amino acids. The DNA read from the CDR3 is TGTGCCAGCAGCCAAGAGGGGACTGGGGGGCCAGCAAACACCGGG. Translating gives CASSQEGTGGPANTG. Given in full, the CDR3 is CASSQEGTGGPANTGQLYF.

This clone was counted between two and nine times. Gene names are the mouse ones. The read terminates 4 residues ahead of where the CDR3 ends, so the germline J gene completes it. This chain uses TRBV13-2 with TRBJ2-1; TRBD1 might be the D (6 bases). V was shortened by 1 base and J by 2 bases, with 7 bases between the two germline ends. Germline loops: CDR1 NNHNN, CDR2 SYGAGS (reference sequence). CDR3 length equals 14 residues. This CDR3 is CASGDRTDYAEQFF. The part of the CDR3 DNA that was read is TGTGCCAGCGGTGATCGGACAGACTATGCT.

Comments on this clone: Germline and genes here are mouse. The read terminates 4 residues ahead of where the CDR3 ends, so the germline J gene completes it. The chain combines TRBV13-1 with TRBJ2-7; 8 bases are a match to TRBD1. Germline V gene data show CDR1 as NSHNY and CDR2 as SYGAGN. CDR3 size: 13 residues. CDR3 sequence: CASSGDRSYEQYF. The sequenced part of the CDR3 DNA is TGTGCCAGCAGCGGGGACAGGTCTTAT.

In this sample, this clone turned up many times. Mouse gene names and germline throughout. The DNA ends 4 residues before the CDR3 does, and the rest of the CDR3 is filled in from the germline J gene. V gene TRBV1 combines with J gene TRBJ1-1, with TRBD1 identical over 10 bases. Germline assignment: CDR1 NSQYPW and CDR2 LRSPGD (reference sequence). The CDR3 has 16 residues. The V gene end was trimmed by 0 bases and the J gene end by 4 bases; junction bases not matched to a gene: 5. The CDR3 here is CTCSAEGTGVVTEVFF. CDR3 bases read: TGCACCTGCAGTGCAGAGGGGACAGGGGTGGTCACA. Full variable domain (missing parts from reference TRBV1 and TRBJ1-1): VTLLEQNPRWRLVPRGQAVNLRCILKNSQYPWMSWYQQDLQKQLQWLFTLRSPGDKEVKSLPGADYLATRVTDTELRLQVANMSQGRTLYCTCSAEGTGVVTEVFFGKGTRLTVV.

Concerning this clone itself: These gene names are mouse names. The CDR3 end lies 4 residues beyond the end of the read and is filled in from the germline J gene. This rearrangement joins TRBV19 to TRBJ2-1; 10 positions match TRBD2. V gave up 5 bases and J gave up 5 bases; unmatched junction bases: 7. Germline CDR1 FNHDT, CDR2 SITEND (reference sequence). The CDR3 is 15 residues long. CDR3 sequence reads: CASRPDWGSNAEQFF. The sequenced part of the CDR3 DNA is TGTGCCAGCAGGCCGGACTGGGGGTCTAATGCT.

This clone turned up a few times. Genes and germline are mouse. Read coverage stops 4 residues before the CDR3 terminus; the germline J gene supplies the remainder. This sequence joins TRBV1 and TRBJ2-7; no definite D call. This CDR3 comprises 13 residues. From germline, CDR1 is NSQYPW and CDR2 LRSPGD (reference sequence). Trimming removed 1 base from V and 3 bases from J, with 7 bases in between. CDR3 region: CTCSAARFYEQYF. The sequenced CDR3 bases are TGCACCTGCAGTGCAGCCAGGTTCTAT.